What follows describes a single TCR beta chain. Sequencing used immunoSEQ multiplex PCR; TCRdb keeps in-frame clones, though not all of them. The sample yields under 200,000 clones, approximately 80% seen once. This record comes from a study of blood T cell repertoires in COVID-19. The germline CDR1 and CDR2 sequences are MNHEY and SMNVEV (reference sequence). Germline trimming cut 8 bases from V and 6 bases from J; bases unmatched to any gene: 2. The CDR3 has 13 amino acids. The sequenced sample consisted of peripheral blood. The rearrangement joins TRBV27 to TRBJ2-1; 12 bases are a match to TRBD2. The sequence derives from a human donor in a cohort sampled during active COVID-19. The CDR3 protein is CASRTSGTNEQFF. The CDR3 DNA reads TGTGCCAGCCGGACTAGCGGGACCAATGAGCAGTTCTTC.